Listed below are T cell receptor beta chains from one sample, sequenced in a study of shared clonotypes between healthy human individuals. TCRdb keeps only in-frame clones here, not all; method: immunoSEQ multiplex PCR. Here the sample spans about 190,000 clones, 66% being singletons. Sample: memory CD4+ T cells sorted from blood. These receptors originate from a man younger than 40 in good health. The CDR3 runs from the conserved cysteine through the conserved F or W. Each record gives: D gene, J gene, V gene, clone size, CDR3 DNA, CDR3 protein. A D gene is named only where the DNA matches it firmly. Expanded clones get a size class; other rows say once, few or many, or leave the size out.

>TRBD2|TRBJ2-5|TRBV18|-
TGTGCCAGCTCACCACCGTCGGGGGGGGGAGAGACCCAGTACTTC
CASSPPSGGGETQYF
>TRBD1|TRBJ1-1|TRBV2|few
TGTGCCAGCAGCCAGGGGGCGCGCGGGAACACTGAAGCTTTCTTT
CASSQGARGNTEAFF
>-|TRBJ2-7|TRBV6-5|-
TGTGCCAGCAGTTCGGGGTCGCGGGACATATCCTACGAGCAGTACTTC
CASSSGSRDISYEQYF
>TRBD2|TRBJ2-2|TRBV6-5|-
TGTGCCAGCAGTTCGTCCGGGACTAGCTCCGGGGAGCTGTTTTTT
CASSSSGTSSGELFF
>TRBD1|TRBJ1-1|TRBV5-5|-
TGTGCCAGCAGCTTGAGACAGGGGGTAGGCGACATGAACACTGAAGCTTTCTTT
CASSLRQGVGDMNTEAFF
>-|TRBJ2-1|TRBV10-1|many
TGCGCCAGCAGTGTCCGAAGGGGTGAGCAGTTCTTC
CASSVRRGEQFF
>TRBD2|TRBJ2-1|TRBV29-1|-
TGCAGCGTTCAAATGACTAGCGGGAGTAGCGGTGAGCAGTTCTTC
CSVQMTSGSSGEQFF
>TRBD2|TRBJ2-2|TRBV7-3|-
TGTGCCAGCAGCTTAGGGACTAGCGCCGGGGAGCTGTTTTTT
CASSLGTSAGELFF
>TRBD2|TRBJ2-5|TRBV11-2|-
TGTGCCAGCAGCTTAGCCGAGACTAGCGAGGCCCAGTACTTC
CASSLAETSEAQYF
>-|TRBJ1-4|TRBV7-9|large
TGTGCCAGCAGCTTAACAGGGACGGACGAAAAACTGTTTTTT
CASSLTGTDEKLFF
>-|TRBJ1-2|TRBV29-1|many
TGCAGCGGCCTCACCGATACGGGGACTGGGGGCTACACCTTC
CSGLTDTGTGGYTF
>-|TRBJ2-1|TRBV4-1|-
TGCGCCAGCAGCCAAAAGGGGTACGAGCAGTTCTTC
CASSQKGYEQFF
>-|TRBJ2-5|TRBV27|-
TGTGCCAGCAGTTCCCACGAGGGAGTGGGAGAGACCCAGTACTTC
CASSSHEGVGETQYF
>TRBD2|TRBJ2-2|TRBV10-3|-
TGTGCCATATATACTAGCGGGAGAAGCGGGGAGCTGTTTTTT
CAIYTSGRSGELFF
>-|TRBJ1-1|TRBV5-5|-
TGTGCCAGCAGCTTAGACACTGAAGCTTTCTTT
CASSLDTEAFF
>TRBD1|TRBJ2-3|TRBV5-1|-
TGCGCCAGCAGACCGCAGGGGGAGTTCACAGATACGCAGTATTTT
CASRPQGEFTDTQYF